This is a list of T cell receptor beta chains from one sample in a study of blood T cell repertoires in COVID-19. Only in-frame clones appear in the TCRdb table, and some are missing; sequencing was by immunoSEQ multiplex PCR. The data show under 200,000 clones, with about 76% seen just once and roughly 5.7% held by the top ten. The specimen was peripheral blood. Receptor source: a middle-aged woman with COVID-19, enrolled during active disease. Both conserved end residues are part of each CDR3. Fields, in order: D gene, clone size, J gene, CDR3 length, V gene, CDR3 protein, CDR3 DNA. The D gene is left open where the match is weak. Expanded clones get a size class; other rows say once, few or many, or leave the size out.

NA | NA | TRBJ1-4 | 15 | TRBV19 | CASSRGTGTAEKLFF | TGTGCCAGTAGTCGGGGGACCGGGACGGCAGAAAAACTGTTTTTT
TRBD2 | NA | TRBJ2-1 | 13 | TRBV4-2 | CASSPLTSYEQFF | TGTGCCAGCAGCCCCCTGACTAGCTATGAGCAGTTCTTC
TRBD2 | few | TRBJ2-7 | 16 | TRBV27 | CASRAHALAGNYEQYF | TGTGCCAGCAGGGCACACGCTCTAGCGGGGAACTACGAGCAGTACTTC
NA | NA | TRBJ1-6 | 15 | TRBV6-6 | CASSRPGQGSSPLHF | TGTGCCAGCAGTCGTCCTGGTCAGGGCAGTTCACCCCTCCACTTT
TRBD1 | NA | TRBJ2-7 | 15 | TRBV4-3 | CASSQGQGMSYEQYF | TGCGCCAGCAGCCAGGGACAGGGGATGTCCTACGAGCAGTACTTC
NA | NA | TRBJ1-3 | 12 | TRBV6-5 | CASTISGNTIYF | TGTGCCAGCACTATATCTGGAAACACCATATATTTT
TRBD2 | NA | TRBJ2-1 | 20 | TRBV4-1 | CASSQVLGQLAGVSYNEQFF | TGCGCCAGCAGCCAAGTCCTCGGTCAACTAGCGGGAGTGTCGTACAATGAGCAGTTCTTC
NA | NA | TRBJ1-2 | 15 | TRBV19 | CASSIGTGLTYGYTF | TGTGCCAGTAGTATTGGAACAGGTCTTACCTATGGCTACACCTTC
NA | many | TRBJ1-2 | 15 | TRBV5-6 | CASSSFGFLNYGYTF | TGTGCCAGCAGCAGTTTCGGTTTTCTTAACTATGGCTACACCTTC
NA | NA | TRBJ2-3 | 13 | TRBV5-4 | CASSFGREDTQYF | TGTGCCAGCAGCTTTGGCAGGGAAGATACGCAGTATTTT
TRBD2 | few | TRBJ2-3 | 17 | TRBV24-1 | CATSETGTSGGIDTQYF | TGTGCCACCAGTGAGACTGGGACTAGCGGGGGTATAGATACGCAGTATTTT